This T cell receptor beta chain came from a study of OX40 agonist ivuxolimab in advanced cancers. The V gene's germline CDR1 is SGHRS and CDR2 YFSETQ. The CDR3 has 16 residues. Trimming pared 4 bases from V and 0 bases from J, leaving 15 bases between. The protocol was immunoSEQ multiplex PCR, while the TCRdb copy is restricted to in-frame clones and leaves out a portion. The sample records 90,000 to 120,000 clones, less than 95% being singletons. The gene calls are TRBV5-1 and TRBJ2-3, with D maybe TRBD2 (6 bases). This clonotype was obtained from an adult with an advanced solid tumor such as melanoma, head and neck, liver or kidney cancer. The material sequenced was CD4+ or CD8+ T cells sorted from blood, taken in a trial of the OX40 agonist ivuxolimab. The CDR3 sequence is CASSGPGVSSTDTQYF. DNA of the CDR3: TGCGCCAGCAGCGGGCCGGGAGTTTCTAGCACAGATACGCAGTATTTT.